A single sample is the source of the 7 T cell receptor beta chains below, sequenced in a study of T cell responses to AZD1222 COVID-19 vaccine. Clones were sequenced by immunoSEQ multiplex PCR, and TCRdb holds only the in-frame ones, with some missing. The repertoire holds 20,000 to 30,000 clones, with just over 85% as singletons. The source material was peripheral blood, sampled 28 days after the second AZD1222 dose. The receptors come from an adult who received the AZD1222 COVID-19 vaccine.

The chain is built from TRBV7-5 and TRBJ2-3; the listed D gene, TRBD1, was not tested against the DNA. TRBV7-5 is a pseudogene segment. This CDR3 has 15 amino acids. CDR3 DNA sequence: TGTGCCAGAAGCCCCCCAGGGGTTGGCACAGATACGCAGTATTTT. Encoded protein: CARSPPGVGTDTQYF.

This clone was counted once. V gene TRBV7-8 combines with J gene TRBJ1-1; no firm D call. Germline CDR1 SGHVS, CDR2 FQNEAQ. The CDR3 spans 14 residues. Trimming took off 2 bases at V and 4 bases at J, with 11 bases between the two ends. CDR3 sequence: CASSLTRFSTEAFF. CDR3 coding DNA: TGTGCCAGCAGCTTAACCCGATTTAGCACTGAAGCTTTCTTT.

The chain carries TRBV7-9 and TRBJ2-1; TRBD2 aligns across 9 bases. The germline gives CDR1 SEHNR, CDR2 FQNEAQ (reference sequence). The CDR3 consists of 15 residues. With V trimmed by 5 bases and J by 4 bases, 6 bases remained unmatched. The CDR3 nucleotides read TGTGCCAGCAGCCTCTCCAGCGGGGGGTACAATGAGCAGTTCTTC. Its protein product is CASSLSSGGYNEQFF. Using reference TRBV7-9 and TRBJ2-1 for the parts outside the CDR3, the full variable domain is DTGVSQNPRHKITKRGQNVTFRCDPISEHNRLYWYRQTLGQGPEFLTYFQNEAQLEKSRLLSDRFSAERPKGSFSTLEIQRTEQGDSAMYLCASSLSSGGYNEQFFGPGTRLTVL.

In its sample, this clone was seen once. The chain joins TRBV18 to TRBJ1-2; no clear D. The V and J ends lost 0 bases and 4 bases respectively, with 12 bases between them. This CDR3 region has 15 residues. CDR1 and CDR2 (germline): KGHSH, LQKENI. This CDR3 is CASSPPHSATYGYTF. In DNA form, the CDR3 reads TGTGCCAGCTCACCACCACATTCTGCTACCTATGGCTACACCTTC.

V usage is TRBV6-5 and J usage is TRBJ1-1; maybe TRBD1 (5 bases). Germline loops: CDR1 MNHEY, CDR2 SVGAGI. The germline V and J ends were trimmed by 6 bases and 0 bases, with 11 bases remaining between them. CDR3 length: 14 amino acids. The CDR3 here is CASSRTGLNTEAFF. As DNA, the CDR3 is TGTGCCAGCAGCAGGACGGGGCTGAACACTGAAGCTTTCTTT.

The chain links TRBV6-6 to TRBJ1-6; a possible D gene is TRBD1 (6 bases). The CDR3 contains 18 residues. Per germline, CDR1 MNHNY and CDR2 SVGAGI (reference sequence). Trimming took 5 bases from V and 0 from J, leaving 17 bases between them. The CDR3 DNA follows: TGTGCCAGCAGTCCCGCGGACAGCCTAAGCTCCTATAATTCACCCCTCCACTTT. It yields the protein CASSPADSLSSYNSPLHF.

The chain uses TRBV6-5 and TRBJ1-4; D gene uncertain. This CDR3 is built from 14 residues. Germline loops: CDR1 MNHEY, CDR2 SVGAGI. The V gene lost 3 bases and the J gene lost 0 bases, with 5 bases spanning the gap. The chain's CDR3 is CASSYFSTNEKLFF. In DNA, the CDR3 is TGTGCCAGCAGTTATTTCTCAACTAATGAAAAACTGTTTTTT.